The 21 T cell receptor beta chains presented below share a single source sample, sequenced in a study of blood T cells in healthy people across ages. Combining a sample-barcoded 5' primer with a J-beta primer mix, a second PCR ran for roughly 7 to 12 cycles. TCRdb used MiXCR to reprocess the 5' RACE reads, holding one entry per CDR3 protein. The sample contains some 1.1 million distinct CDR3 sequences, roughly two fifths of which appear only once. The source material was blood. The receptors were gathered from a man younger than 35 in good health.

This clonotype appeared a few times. The CDR3 region has the DNA TGCGCCAGCAGCTTGTCCTCGGGGGCGACGAACACTGAAGCTTTCTTT. Protein product: CASSLSSGATNTEAFF. V is TRBV5-1 and J is TRBJ1-1; TRBD1 might be the D (6 bases). The CDR3 is made up of 16 amino acids. Germline-derived CDR1 and CDR2 are SGHRS and YFSETQ. Trimming left V 1 base short and J 1 base short, with 14 bases between.

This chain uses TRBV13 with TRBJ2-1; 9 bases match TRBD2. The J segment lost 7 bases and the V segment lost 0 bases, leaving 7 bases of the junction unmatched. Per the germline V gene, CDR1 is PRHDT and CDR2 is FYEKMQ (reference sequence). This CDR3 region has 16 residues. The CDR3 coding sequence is TGTGCCAGCAGCTTAGGGTCGGCGGGGGGGACGAATGAGCAGTTCTTC. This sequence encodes CASSLGSAGGTNEQFF.

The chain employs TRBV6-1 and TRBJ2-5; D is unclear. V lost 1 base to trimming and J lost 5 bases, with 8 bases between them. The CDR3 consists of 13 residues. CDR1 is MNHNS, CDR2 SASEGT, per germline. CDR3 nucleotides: TGTGCCAGCAGTGAAGGACCCCCGGAGACCCAGTACTTC. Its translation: CASSEGPPETQYF.

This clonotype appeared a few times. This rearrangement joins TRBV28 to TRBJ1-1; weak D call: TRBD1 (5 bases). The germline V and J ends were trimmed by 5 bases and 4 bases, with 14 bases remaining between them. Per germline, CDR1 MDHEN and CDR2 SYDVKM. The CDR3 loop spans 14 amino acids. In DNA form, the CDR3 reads TGTGCCAGCAGTACCTGGGGGGAGGGCACTGAAGCTTTCTTT. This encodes CASSTWGEGTEAFF.

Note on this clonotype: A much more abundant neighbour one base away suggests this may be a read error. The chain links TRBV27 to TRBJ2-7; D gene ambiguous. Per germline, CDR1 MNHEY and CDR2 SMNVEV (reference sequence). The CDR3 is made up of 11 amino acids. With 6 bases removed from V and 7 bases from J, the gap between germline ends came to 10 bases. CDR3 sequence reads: CASRVGSEQYF. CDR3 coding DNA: TGTGCCAGCAGAGTGGGATCTGAGCAGTACTTC.

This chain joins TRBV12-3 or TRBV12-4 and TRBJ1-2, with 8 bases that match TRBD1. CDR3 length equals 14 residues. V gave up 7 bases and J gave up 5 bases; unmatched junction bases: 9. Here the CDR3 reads CASMDRVNTYGYTF. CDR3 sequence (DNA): TGTGCCAGCATGGACAGGGTAAATACGTATGGCTACACCTTC.

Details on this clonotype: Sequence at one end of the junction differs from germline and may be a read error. The CDR3: CVSSLAWVGTDEQFF. Written as DNA, the CDR3 is TGCGTCAGCAGCTTGGCCTGGGTAGGGACTGATGAGCAGTTCTTC. The chain carries TRBV5-1 and TRBJ2-1, with D perhaps matching TRBD2 (6 bases). The CDR3 has 15 amino acids. Germline V CDR1 and CDR2: SGHRS, YFSETQ.

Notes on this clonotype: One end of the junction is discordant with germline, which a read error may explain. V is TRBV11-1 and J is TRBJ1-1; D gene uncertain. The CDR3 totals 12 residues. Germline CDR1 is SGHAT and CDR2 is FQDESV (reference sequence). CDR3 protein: CAGSRSGTEAFF. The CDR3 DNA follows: TGTGCCGGCAGCCGAAGCGGCACTGAAGCTTTCTTT.

CDR3 loop: CAGDGTAQETQYF. CDR3 nucleotide sequence: TGTGCCGGCGATGGGACAGCTCAAGAGACCCAGTACTTC. V gene TRBV21-1 combines with J gene TRBJ2-5; the table names TRBD1, a call not compared with the DNA. TRBV21-1 is a listed pseudogene. The CDR3 runs 13 residues.

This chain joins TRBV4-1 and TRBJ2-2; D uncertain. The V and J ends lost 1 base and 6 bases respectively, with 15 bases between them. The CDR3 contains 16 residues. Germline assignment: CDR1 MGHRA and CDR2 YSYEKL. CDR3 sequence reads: CASSQVWNGNSGELFF. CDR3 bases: TGCGCCAGCAGCCAAGTTTGGAACGGTAACTCCGGGGAGCTGTTTTTT.

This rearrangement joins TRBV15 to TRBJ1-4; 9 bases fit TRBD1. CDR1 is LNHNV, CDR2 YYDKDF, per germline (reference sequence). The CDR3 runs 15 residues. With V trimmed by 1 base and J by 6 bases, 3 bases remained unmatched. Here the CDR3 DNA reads TGTGCCACCAGCAGAGTAGGGACAGGGCATGAAAAACTGTTTTTT. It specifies CATSRVGTGHEKLFF.

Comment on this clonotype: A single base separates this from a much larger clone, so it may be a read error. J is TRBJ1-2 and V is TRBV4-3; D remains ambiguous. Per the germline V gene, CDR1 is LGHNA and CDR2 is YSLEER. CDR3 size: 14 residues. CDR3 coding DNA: TGCGCCAGCGGCCAAGAAGGTCTGAACTATGGCTACACCTTC. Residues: CASGQEGLNYGYTF.

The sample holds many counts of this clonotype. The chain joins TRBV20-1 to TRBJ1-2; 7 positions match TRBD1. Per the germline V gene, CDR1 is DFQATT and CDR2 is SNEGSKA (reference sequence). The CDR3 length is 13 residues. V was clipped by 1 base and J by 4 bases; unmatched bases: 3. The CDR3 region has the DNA TGCAGTGCTAGAGGACAGGGACGCTATGGCTACACCTTC. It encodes CSARGQGRYGYTF.

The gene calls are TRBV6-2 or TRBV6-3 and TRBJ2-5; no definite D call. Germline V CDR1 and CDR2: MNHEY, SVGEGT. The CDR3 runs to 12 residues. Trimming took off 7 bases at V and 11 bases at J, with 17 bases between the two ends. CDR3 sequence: CASTITGNEQYF. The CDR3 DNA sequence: TGTGCCAGCACCATTACGGGCAATGAGCAGTACTTC.

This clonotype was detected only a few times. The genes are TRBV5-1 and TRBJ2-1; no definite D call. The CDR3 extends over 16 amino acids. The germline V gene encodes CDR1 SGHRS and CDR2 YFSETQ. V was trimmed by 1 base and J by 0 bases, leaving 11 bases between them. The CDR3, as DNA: TGCGCCAGCAGCTTGTATGCCTCAGACTCCTACAATGAGCAGTTCTTC. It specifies CASSLYASDSYNEQFF. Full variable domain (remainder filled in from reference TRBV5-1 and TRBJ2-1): KAGVTQTPRYLIKTRGQQVTLSCSPISGHRSVSWYQQTPGQGLQFLFEYFSETQRNKGNFPGRFSGRQFSNSRSEMNVSTLELGDSALYLCASSLYASDSYNEQFFGPGTRLTVL.

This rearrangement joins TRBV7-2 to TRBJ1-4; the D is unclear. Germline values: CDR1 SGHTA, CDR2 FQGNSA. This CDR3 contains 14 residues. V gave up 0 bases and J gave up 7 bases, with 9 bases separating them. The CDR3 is CASSLARRGEKLFF. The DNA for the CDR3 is TGTGCCAGCAGCTTAGCCCGGAGAGGTGAAAAACTGTTTTTT.

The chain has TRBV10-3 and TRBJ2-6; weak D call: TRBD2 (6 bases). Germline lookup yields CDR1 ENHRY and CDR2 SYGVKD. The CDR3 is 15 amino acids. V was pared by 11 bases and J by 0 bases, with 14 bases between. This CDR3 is CAPPGESSGANVLTF. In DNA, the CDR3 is TGTGCCCCCCCGGGGGAGAGCTCTGGGGCCAACGTCCTGACTTTC.

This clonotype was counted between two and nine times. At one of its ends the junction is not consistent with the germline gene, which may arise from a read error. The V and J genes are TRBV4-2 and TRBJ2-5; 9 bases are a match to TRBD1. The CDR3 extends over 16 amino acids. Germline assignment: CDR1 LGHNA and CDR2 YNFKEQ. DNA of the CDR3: TGCGCCAGCAGCCAAGATCCGGGACAGGGTTACAATGAGCAGTACTTC. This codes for CASSQDPGQGYNEQYF.

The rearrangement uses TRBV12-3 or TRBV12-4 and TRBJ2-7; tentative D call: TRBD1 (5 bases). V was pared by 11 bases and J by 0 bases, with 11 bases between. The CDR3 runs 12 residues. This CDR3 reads CACRDSSYEQYF. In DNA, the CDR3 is TGTGCCTGCCGAGACAGCTCCTACGAGCAGTACTTC.

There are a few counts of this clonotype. CDR3 residues: CASSLALGDLGTEAFF. DNA for the CDR3: TGTGCCAGCAGCTTAGCGCTGGGGGACCTGGGGACTGAAGCTTTCTTT. The rearrangement joins TRBV7-8 to TRBJ1-1; D is perhaps TRBD1 (5 bases). The length of the CDR3 is 16 residues. Trimming took 0 bases from V and 5 from J, leaving 16 bases between them. Germline-derived CDR1 and CDR2 are SGHVS and FQNEAQ.

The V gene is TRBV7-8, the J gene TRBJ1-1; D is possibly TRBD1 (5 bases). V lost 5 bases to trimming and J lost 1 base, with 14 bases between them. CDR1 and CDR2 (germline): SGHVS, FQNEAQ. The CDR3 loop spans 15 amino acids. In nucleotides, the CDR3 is TGTGCCAGCAGCGGGACGGTCGAGCGGAACACTGAAGCTTTCTTT. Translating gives CASSGTVERNTEAFF.